A single sample gave rise to the 6 T cell receptor beta chains below, sequenced in a study of blood T cells in healthy people across ages. A second PCR, run for roughly 7 to 11 cycles, used a sample-barcoded 5' primer plus a J-beta primer mix. TCRdb independently ran MiXCR on the 5' RACE reads; one entry per CDR3 protein. Found here are about 1,500,000 distinct CDR3 sequences, roughly 27% of them singletons; the top ten hold 7.7%. Sequencing used blood. These TCRs come from a woman aged 30 to 39 in good health.

CDR3 region: CASSLGVGTGYTF. CDR3 in DNA: TGCGCCAGCAGCTTGGGCGTAGGGACTGGCTACACCTTC. The chain uses TRBV5-1 and TRBJ1-2; D possibly corresponds to TRBD1 (5 bases). The CDR3 extends over 13 amino acids. V lost 0 bases, J lost 7 bases, and 10 bases lay in between. In germline, CDR1 is SGHRS, CDR2 YFSETQ.

J is TRBJ1-5 and V is TRBV5-1, with D uncertain. Germline V gene lookup returns CDR1 SGHRS and CDR2 YFSETQ. The CDR3 consists of 15 residues. V was pared by 0 bases and J by 6 bases, with 13 bases between. DNA for the CDR3: TGCGCCAGCAGCTTGGCCGGAGGGAGGCCTCAGCCCCAGCATTTT. As protein: CASSLAGGRPQPQHF.

This clonotype has only a few counts. Its ends do not fully match the called genes, so a read error is possible. This chain's CDR3 is CSAEGQGLKTQYF. The CDR3 DNA reads as TGCAGCGCTGAAGGCCAGGGGTTGAAGACCCAGTACTTC. The chain is built from TRBV29-1 and TRBJ2-4; TRBD1 might be the D (6 bases). The J call may be wrong; the DNA end is better matched by TRBJ2-5. The CDR3 runs to 13 residues. CDR1 and CDR2 from the germline V gene are SQVTM and ANQGSEA.

The rearrangement links TRBV5-1 to TRBJ2-1, with 8 bases that match TRBD2. The CDR3 runs to 15 residues. Looked up from germline, CDR1 is SGHRS and CDR2 is YFSETQ. With 3 bases clipped from V and 6 bases from J, the junction kept 8 bases outside the gene matches. CDR3 in DNA: TGCGCCAGCAGCTGGGGGCGGGGGGCATTCAATGAGCAGTTCTTC. It codes for CASSWGRGAFNEQFF.

In its sample, this clonotype was seen a few times. The chain couples TRBV6-1 to TRBJ1-2; TRBD1 matches 8 bases. Germline V CDR1 and CDR2: MNHNS, SASEGT. J was trimmed by 2 bases and V by 2 bases; bases with no gene match: 4. This CDR3 has 15 amino acids. The CDR3 DNA reads TGTGCCAGCAGTGAACAGGGGGCGGGCAACTATGGCTACACCTTC. Translated, it gives CASSEQGAGNYGYTF.

The rearrangement uses TRBV7-9 and TRBJ1-2; no clear D gene. Germline CDR1 is SEHNR and CDR2 is FQNEAQ (reference sequence). V shed 7 bases and J shed 6 bases, with 12 bases lying between them. The CDR3 runs to 12 residues. CDR3 in DNA: TGTGCCAGCACCCAAAGCGGGGATGGCTACACCTTC. It is translated as CASTQSGDGYTF.